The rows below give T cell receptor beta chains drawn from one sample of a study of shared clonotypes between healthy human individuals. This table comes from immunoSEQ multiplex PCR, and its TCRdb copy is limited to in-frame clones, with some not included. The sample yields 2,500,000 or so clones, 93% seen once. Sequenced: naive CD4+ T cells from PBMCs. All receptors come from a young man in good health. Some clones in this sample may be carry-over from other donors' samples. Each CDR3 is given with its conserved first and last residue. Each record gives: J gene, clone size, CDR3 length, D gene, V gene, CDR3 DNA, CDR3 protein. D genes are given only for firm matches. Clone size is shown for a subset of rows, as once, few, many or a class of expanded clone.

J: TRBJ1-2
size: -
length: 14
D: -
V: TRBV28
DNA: TGTGCCAGCAGTCTTACAGAGAGAGTCTATGGCTACACCTTC
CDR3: CASSLTERVYGYTF

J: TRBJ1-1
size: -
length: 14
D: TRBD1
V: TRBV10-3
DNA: TGTGCCATCAGTGGACAGGGCATGGATACTGAAGCTTTCTTT
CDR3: CAISGQGMDTEAFF

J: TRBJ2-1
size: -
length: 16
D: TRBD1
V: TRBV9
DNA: TGTGCCAGCAGCGTAGAAGGGGCAGGGGGCTACAATGAGCAGTTCTTC
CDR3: CASSVEGAGGYNEQFF

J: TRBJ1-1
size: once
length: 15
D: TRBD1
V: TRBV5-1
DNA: TGCGCCAGCAGCGTGGGTGGACAGGGGAACACTGAAGCTTTCTTT
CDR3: CASSVGGQGNTEAFF

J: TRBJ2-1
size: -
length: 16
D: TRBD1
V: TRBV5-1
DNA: TGCGCCAGCAGCTTGAGACGACAGGGACCCTACAATGAGCAGTTCTTC
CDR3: CASSLRRQGPYNEQFF

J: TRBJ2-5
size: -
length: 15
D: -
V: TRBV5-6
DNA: TGTGCCAGCAGCTTGGGACTCCACGTACAAGAGACCCAGTACTTC
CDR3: CASSLGLHVQETQYF

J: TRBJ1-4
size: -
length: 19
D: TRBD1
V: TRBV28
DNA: TGTGCCAGCTCATCCCCGGGACAGGGGACGTCCTTGACTAATGAAAAACTGTTTTTT
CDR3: CASSSPGQGTSLTNEKLFF

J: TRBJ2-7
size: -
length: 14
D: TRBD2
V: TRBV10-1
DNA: TGCGCCAGCAGGGCTAGCGGGGAGACCTACGAGCAGTACTTC
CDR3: CASRASGETYEQYF

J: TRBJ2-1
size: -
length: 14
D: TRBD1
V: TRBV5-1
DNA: TGCGCCAGCGGACCTGACAGGGGAGATGATGAGCAGTTCTTC
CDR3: CASGPDRGDDEQFF

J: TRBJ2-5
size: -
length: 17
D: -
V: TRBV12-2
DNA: TGTGCAAGTCGCTTAGCGAGGCACTCAACTAGCCAAGAGACCCAGTACTTC
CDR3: CASRLARHSTSQETQYF

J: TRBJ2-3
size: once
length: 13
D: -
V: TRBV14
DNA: TGTGCCAGCAGCCAATACCCAGGGGCCACGCAGTATTTT
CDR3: CASSQYPGATQYF

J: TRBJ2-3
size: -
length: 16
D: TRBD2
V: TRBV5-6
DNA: TGTGCCAGCAGCTTGGGGACGGGAGGGCCCACAGATACGCAGTATTTT
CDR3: CASSLGTGGPTDTQYF

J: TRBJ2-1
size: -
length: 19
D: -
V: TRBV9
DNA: TGTGCCAGCAGCTTACGACTCAATTCTGGCGTCAGCTCCTACAATGAGCAGTTCTTC
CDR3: CASSLRLNSGVSSYNEQFF

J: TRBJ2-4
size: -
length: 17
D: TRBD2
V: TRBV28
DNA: TGTGCCAGCAGTCGTCGACTAGCGGATATAGCCAAAAACATTCAGTACTTC
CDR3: CASSRRLADIAKNIQYF

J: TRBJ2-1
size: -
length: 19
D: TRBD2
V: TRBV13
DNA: TGTGCCAGCAGCTCCTATAGCGGGAGGGCCCCGAGCTCCTACAATGAGCAGTTCTTC
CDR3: CASSSYSGRAPSSYNEQFF

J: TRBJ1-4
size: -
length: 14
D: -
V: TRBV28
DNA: TGTGCCAGCAGTTTAAGAGGAGAGGGGGAAAAACTGTTTTTT
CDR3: CASSLRGEGEKLFF

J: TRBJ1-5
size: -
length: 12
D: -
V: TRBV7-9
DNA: TGTGCCAGCAGCTTAGCTAGGCAGCCCCAGCATTTT
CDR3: CASSLARQPQHF

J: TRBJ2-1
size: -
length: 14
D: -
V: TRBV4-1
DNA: TGCGCCAGCAGCCAAGAGCCAGGTATTAATGAGCAGTTCTTC
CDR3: CASSQEPGINEQFF

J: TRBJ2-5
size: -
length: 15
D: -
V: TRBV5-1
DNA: TGCGCCAGCGCGGAGGGGGGAATTAGAGGGAAGACCCAGTACTTC
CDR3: CASAEGGIRGKTQYF

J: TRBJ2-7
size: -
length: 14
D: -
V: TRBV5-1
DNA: TGCGCCAGCAGCTTGGAAAGTAGACATGTGGAGCAGTACTTC
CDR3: CASSLESRHVEQYF

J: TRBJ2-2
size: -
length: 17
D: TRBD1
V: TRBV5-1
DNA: TGCGCCAGCAGCTTATTACCACAGGGGGCCAGGACCGGGGAGCTGTTTTTT
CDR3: CASSLLPQGARTGELFF

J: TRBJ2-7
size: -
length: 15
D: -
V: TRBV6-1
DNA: TGTGCCAGCAGTGAAGAATTCGGGGCCCCCTACGAGCAGTACTTC
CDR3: CASSEEFGAPYEQYF

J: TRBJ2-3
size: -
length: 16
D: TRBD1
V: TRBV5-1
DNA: TGCGCCAGCAGCTTGGCCGGGACAGCCAGGGGAGATACGCAGTATTTT
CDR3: CASSLAGTARGDTQYF

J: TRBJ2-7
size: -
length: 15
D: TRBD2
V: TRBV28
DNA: TGTGCCAGCAGTCGCCCCGGTGGGAGGGGCTACGAGCAGTACTTC
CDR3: CASSRPGGRGYEQYF

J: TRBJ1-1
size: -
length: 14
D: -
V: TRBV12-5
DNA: TGTGCTAGTGGTTTAGCCCCCATGGAGGCTGAAGCTTTCTTT
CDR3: CASGLAPMEAEAFF

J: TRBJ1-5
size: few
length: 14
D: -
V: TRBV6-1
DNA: TGTGCCAGCAGTGATTGGGCAGGGAATCAGCCCCAGCATTTT
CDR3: CASSDWAGNQPQHF

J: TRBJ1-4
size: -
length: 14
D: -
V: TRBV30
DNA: TGTGCCTGGAGTTGGGCAGGCGGATACGAAAAACTGTTTTTT
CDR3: CAWSWAGGYEKLFF

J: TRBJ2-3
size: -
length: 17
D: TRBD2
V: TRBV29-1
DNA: TGCAGCGTCCAGAGTCCCGGGACTAGCGGAGGCACAGATACGCAGTATTTT
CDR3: CSVQSPGTSGGTDTQYF

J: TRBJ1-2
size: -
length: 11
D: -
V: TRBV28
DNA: TGTGCCAGCAGTTTCGCATATGGCTACACCTTC
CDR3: CASSFAYGYTF

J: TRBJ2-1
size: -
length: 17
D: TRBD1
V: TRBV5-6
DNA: TGTGCCAGCAGCTTAGTGTTCGGGACAGGGGAAGGAAATGAGCAGTTCTTC
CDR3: CASSLVFGTGEGNEQFF

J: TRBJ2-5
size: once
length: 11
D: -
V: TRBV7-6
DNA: TGTGCCAGCAGCAGCGAAGAGACCCAGTACTTC
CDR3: CASSSEETQYF

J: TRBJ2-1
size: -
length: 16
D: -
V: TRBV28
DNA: TGTGCCAGCAGTTTGACCGGGACCTACTCCTACAATGAGCAGTTCTTC
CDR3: CASSLTGTYSYNEQFF

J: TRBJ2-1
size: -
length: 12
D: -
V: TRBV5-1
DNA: TGCGCCAGCAGCTTGACTTCGAATGAGCAGTTCTTC
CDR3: CASSLTSNEQFF

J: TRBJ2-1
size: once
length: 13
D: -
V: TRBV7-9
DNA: TGTGCCAGCAGCTTAGCCCGACTTGATGAGCAGTTCTTC
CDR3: CASSLARLDEQFF

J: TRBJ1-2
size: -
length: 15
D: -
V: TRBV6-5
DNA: TGTGCCAGCAGTTACGGCCCAGGGTTTATCTATGGCTACACCTTC
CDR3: CASSYGPGFIYGYTF

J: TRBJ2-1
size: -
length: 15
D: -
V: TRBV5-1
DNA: TGCGCCAGCAGCTCTGGGGGGAGCTCCTACAATGAGCAGTTCTTC
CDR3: CASSSGGSSYNEQFF

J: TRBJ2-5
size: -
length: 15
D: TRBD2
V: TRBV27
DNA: TGTGCCACCATGTGGCTAGCGGGAGGCAGGGAGACCCAGTACTTC
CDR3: CATMWLAGGRETQYF

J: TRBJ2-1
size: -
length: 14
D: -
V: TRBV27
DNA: TGTGCCAGCAGCCCCCTTTCCGGGTTCCATGAGCAGTTCTTC
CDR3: CASSPLSGFHEQFF

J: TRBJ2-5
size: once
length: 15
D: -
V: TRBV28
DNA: TGTGCCAGCAGTCCCGCCGGGGTAGGCCAAGAGACCCAGTACTTC
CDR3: CASSPAGVGQETQYF

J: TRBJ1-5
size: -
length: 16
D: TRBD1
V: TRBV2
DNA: TGTGCCAGCACCCCAGGGGGGGTAGGGTGGAGTCAGCCCCAGCATTTT
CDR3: CASTPGGVGWSQPQHF

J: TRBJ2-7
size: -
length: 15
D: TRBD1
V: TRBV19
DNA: TGTGCCAGTGGGACTCTCGGGACAGGCTTACACGAGCAGTACTTC
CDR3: CASGTLGTGLHEQYF

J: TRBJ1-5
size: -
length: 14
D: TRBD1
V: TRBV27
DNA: TGTGCCAGCAGTTATAAGCCAGGGGGCCAGCCCCAGCATTTT
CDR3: CASSYKPGGQPQHF

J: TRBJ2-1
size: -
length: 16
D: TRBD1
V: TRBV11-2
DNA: TGTGCCAGCAGCGTACAGGGGGCCCCTCCATCCCGAGAGCAGTTCTTC
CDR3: CASSVQGAPPSREQFF

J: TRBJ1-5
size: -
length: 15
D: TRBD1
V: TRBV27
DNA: TGTGCCAGCAGTCCCGTTACAGGGGCGGCTGGGCCCCAGCATTTT
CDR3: CASSPVTGAAGPQHF

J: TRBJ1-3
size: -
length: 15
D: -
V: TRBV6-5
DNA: TGTGCCAGCAGCCAATCTGGGAGGTGGGGAAACACCATATATTTT
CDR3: CASSQSGRWGNTIYF

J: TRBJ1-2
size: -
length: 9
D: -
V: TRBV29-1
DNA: TGCAGCGTTGAAGGAGGCTACACCTTC
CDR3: CSVEGGYTF

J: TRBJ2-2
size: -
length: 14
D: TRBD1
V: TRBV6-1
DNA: TGTGCCAGCAACAGGGGAGCCGACACCGGGGAGCTGTTTTTT
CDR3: CASNRGADTGELFF

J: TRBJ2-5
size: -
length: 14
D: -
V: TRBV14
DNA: TGTGCCAGCAGCCGGAGGAGGGGGCTGGAGACCCAGTACTTC
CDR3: CASSRRRGLETQYF

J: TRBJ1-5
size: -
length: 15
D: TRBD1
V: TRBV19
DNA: TGTGCCAGTAGTCCAACAGGGGGTGCAAATCAGCCCCAGCATTTT
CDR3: CASSPTGGANQPQHF

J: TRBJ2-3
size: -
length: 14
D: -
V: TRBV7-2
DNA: TGTGCCAGCAGCTTGTCCCGGGCCACAGATACGCAGTATTTT
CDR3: CASSLSRATDTQYF

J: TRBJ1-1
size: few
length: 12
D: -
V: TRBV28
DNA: TGTGCCAGCAGCAAAGGGAACACTGAAGCTTTCTTT
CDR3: CASSKGNTEAFF